The present T cell receptor beta chain was sequenced within a study of T-cell reconstitution after alpha-beta-depleted transplantation in children. Unique molecular identifiers were built into the TCRbeta library. TCRdb reanalysed the PCR reads using MiXCR and keeps one entry per CDR3 protein. Of about 340,000 distinct CDR3 sequences in the sample, about a tenth are singletons; the top ten hold more than 2%. This clonotype was detected a few times. V shed 4 bases and J shed 2 bases, with 19 bases lying between them. Per the germline V gene, CDR1 is SGHRS and CDR2 is YFSETQ. The CDR3 has 16 residues. The receptor comes from a human donor who donated a stem cell graft to a child with acute lymphoblastic leukemia. The specimen comprised PBMCs from the stem cell graft donor, sampled from the stem cell graft. This chain links TRBV5-1 with TRBJ2-7; tentative D call: TRBD2 (6 bases). CDR3 in DNA: TGCGCCAGCAGCCAGGCCGGGACTCCAGCGACCTACGAGCAGTACTTC. As protein: CASSQAGTPATYEQYF.